Below are 25 T cell receptor beta chains sequenced from a single sample in a study of OX40 agonist ivuxolimab in advanced cancers. Clones were sequenced by immunoSEQ multiplex PCR, and TCRdb holds only the in-frame ones, with some missing. The profile shows around 61,000 clones, approximately 78% of them singletons. The specimen comprised CD4+ or CD8+ T cells sorted from blood, sampled in a trial of the OX40 agonist ivuxolimab. The receptors shown here come from an adult with an advanced solid tumor such as melanoma, head and neck, liver or kidney cancer.

In the case of this clone: The same CDR3 also results from other DNA sequences found in this sample. The genes are TRBV5-1 and TRBJ2-5; 7 nucleotides align to TRBD1. The CDR3 is 14 residues long. J lost 1 base, V lost 4 bases, and 4 bases had no gene match. From germline, CDR1 is SGHRS and CDR2 YFSETQ. The CDR3 sequence is CASSHGTVQETQYF. In nucleotides, the CDR3 is TGCGCCAGCAGCCACGGGACAGTCCAAGAGACCCAGTACTTC.

By share of the sample, this clone is medium-sized. This chain links TRBV4-3 with TRBJ2-7, with a possible D match to TRBD2 (5 bases). The CDR3 has 16 amino acids. Trimming removed 1 base from V and 6 bases from J, with 19 bases in between. Germline V gives CDR1 LGHNA, CDR2 YSLEER. The DNA of the CDR3 is TGCGCCAGCAGCCAAGTTGTGGGAGTCATTTCTCTCGAGCAGTACTTC. Its protein product is CASSQVVGVISLEQYF.

This chain connects TRBV13 to TRBJ2-7, with 10 bases identical to TRBD2. Trimming cost V 5 bases and J 3 bases; bases outside gene matches: 7. The germline gives CDR1 PRHDT, CDR2 FYEKMQ (reference sequence). The CDR3 contains 15 residues. This CDR3 is CASSPGLAENYEQYF. DNA of the CDR3: TGTGCCAGCAGCCCCGGACTAGCGGAAAACTACGAGCAGTACTTC. The variable domain in full, with the rest retrieved from reference TRBV13 and TRBJ2-7, is AAGVIQSPRHLIKEKRETATLKCYPIPRHDTVYWYQQGPGQDPQFLISFYEKMQSDKGSIPDRFSAQQFSDYHSELNMSSLELGDSALYFCASSPGLAENYEQYFGPGTRLTVT.

This sequence joins TRBV7-2 and TRBJ1-5; no clear D gene. The germline gives CDR1 SGHTA, CDR2 FQGNSA. V was cut by 1 base and J by 3 bases, with 10 bases left in between. This CDR3 region has 15 residues. The CDR3 sequence is CASSLVVNLNQPQHF. The CDR3 DNA sequence: TGTGCCAGCAGCTTAGTTGTAAATCTCAATCAGCCCCAGCATTTT.

The V gene is TRBV19, the J gene TRBJ2-1, with D possibly called TRBD1 or TRBD2 (5 bases each). CDR3 length: 14 residues. V was shortened by 4 bases and J by 9 bases, with 16 bases between the two germline ends. The germline V gene has CDR1 LNHDA and CDR2 SQIVND (reference sequence). CDR3 sequence reads: CASSNPGQGFEQFF. Here the CDR3 DNA reads TGTGCCAGTAGTAACCCGGGGCAGGGTTTTGAGCAGTTCTTC.

V usage is TRBV29-1 and J usage is TRBJ1-2, with D possibly matching TRBD1 (5 bases). This CDR3 is built from 12 residues. The germline V and J ends were trimmed by 3 bases and 10 bases, with 15 bases remaining between them. Germline CDR1 is SQVTM and CDR2 is ANQGSEA. The CDR3 nucleotides read TGCAGCGTTGACGTTCAGGGTGTCGACTACACCTTC. It encodes CSVDVQGVDYTF. Combining the CDR3 with reference TRBV29-1 and TRBJ1-2 gives the whole variable domain SAVISQKPSRDICQRGTSLTIQCQVDSQVTMMFWYRQQPGQSLTLIATANQGSEATYESGFVIDKFPISRPNLTFSTLTVSNMSPEDSSIYLCSVDVQGVDYTFGSGTRLTVV.

This clone occurred once. The V gene is TRBV4-1, the J gene TRBJ1-1; D is possibly TRBD1 (5 bases). Trimming cost V 1 base and J 1 base, with 7 bases left between them. The CDR3 totals 14 residues. Germline CDR1 reads MGHRA; CDR2 reads YSYEKL. This chain's CDR3 is CASSQVDRNTEAFF. CDR3 DNA: TGCGCCAGCAGCCAAGTCGACAGGAACACTGAAGCTTTCTTT.

This chain links TRBV5-1 with TRBJ2-3; 8 nucleotides agree with TRBD2. This CDR3 is 16 amino acids long. Looked up from germline, CDR1 is SGHRS and CDR2 is YFSETQ. V trimming: 0 bases; J trimming: 2 bases; junction bases outside the gene matches: 5. The CDR3 DNA sequence: TGCGCCAGCAGCTTGGTGGCGGGGGGACCCACAGATACGCAGTATTTT. As protein: CASSLVAGGPTDTQYF.

The J gene is TRBJ2-7, the V gene TRBV5-1; no reliable D call. The CDR3 extends over 14 amino acids. Germline V gene data show CDR1 as SGHRS and CDR2 as YFSETQ. Trimming left V 6 bases short and J 0 bases short, with 13 bases between. The CDR3 sequence is CASKTPGSSYEQYF. CDR3 DNA sequence: TGCGCCAGCAAAACGCCAGGTTCCTCCTACGAGCAGTACTTC.

The V and J genes are TRBV21-1 and TRBJ2-7; the table assigns TRBD2, which was not confirmed against the DNA. TRBV21-1 corresponds to a pseudogene. This CDR3 is built from 12 residues. The CDR3 DNA reads TGTGCCAGCAGTGAGCGGACCTACGAGCAGTACTTC. The encoded protein is CASSERTYEQYF.

The chain joins TRBV5-1 to TRBJ2-5, with D perhaps matching TRBD2 (5 bases). CDR1 and CDR2 (germline): SGHRS, YFSETQ. Between the trimmed V and J ends, which lost 4 bases and 2 bases, there was a span of 15 bases. The CDR3 consists of 15 residues. The DNA for the CDR3 is TGCGCCAGCAGCCCTACCGAGCGGAGGCAAGAGACCCAGTACTTC. Translation: CASSPTERRQETQYF. Looking up the rest from reference TRBV5-1 and TRBJ2-5 gives the full variable domain: KAGVTQTPRYLIKTRGQQVTLSCSPISGHRSVSWYQQTPGQGLQFLFEYFSETQRNKGNFPGRFSGRQFSNSRSEMNVSTLELGDSALYLCASSPTERRQETQYFGPGTRLLVL.

CDR3 coding DNA: TGTGCCACCAACTCACAGGGGGCTCTTGGAAACACCATATATTTT. It translates to CATNSQGALGNTIYF. The V gene is TRBV6-5, the J gene TRBJ1-3, with 9 bases aligning to TRBD1. Germline trimming cut 10 bases from V and 3 bases from J; bases unmatched to any gene: 10. This CDR3 contains 15 residues. The germline gives CDR1 MNHEY, CDR2 SVGAGI.

The chain has TRBV11-3 and TRBJ2-7; no reliable D call. Germline CDR1 and CDR2: SGHNT and YENEEA. Trimming cost V 5 bases and J 3 bases, with 17 bases left between them. There are 15 residues in the CDR3. Here the CDR3 reads CASSPVVLYNYEQYF. The CDR3, as DNA: TGTGCCAGCAGCCCCGTAGTACTGTATAACTACGAGCAGTACTTC.

The chain combines TRBV9 with TRBJ1-4, with 7 bases fitting TRBD1. Germline-derived CDR1 and CDR2 are SGDLS and YYNGEE. Trimming at V came to 1 base and at J to 6 bases, leaving 3 bases not matched to a gene. This CDR3 has 14 amino acids. This CDR3 reads CASSVPGTDEKLFF. The CDR3 nucleotides are TGTGCCAGCAGCGTACCCGGGACAGATGAAAAACTGTTTTTT.

The V gene is TRBV7-3, the J gene TRBJ1-2; 8 bases are shared with TRBD1. Germline V lookup: CDR1 SGHTA, CDR2 FQGTGA. The CDR3 length is 16 residues. V shed 5 bases and J 4 bases; nucleotides not matched to a gene: 12. The CDR3 region is CASSATRGLAVYGYTF. CDR3 bases: TGTGCCAGCAGCGCAACCAGGGGGCTAGCGGTCTATGGCTACACCTTC. Variable domain in full (rest from reference TRBV7-3 and TRBJ1-2): GAGVSQTPSNKVTEKGKYVELRCDPISGHTALYWYRQSLGQGPEFLIYFQGTGAADDSGLPNDRFFAVRPEGSVSTLKIQRTERGDSAVYLCASSATRGLAVYGYTFGSGTRLTVV.

The chain has TRBV5-6 and TRBJ1-2; D unresolved. The ends were cut back, 4 bases at V and 3 bases at J, with 7 bases in the middle. The CDR3 sequence is 12 residues long. Germline V CDR1 and CDR2: SGHDT, YYEEEE. In DNA, the CDR3 is TGTGCCAGCAGCACAAGGGACTATGGCTACACCTTC. This translates into CASSTRDYGYTF. Looking up the rest from reference TRBV5-6 and TRBJ1-2 gives the full variable domain: DAGVTQSPTHLIKTRGQQVTLRCSPKSGHDTVSWYQQALGQGPQFIFQYYEEEERQRGNFPDRFSGHQFPNYSSELNVNALLLGDSALYLCASSTRDYGYTFGSGTRLTVV.

This clone was counted a single time. The chain carries TRBV5-1 and TRBJ1-2; D is unresolved. Germline values: CDR1 SGHRS, CDR2 YFSETQ. This CDR3 has 13 amino acids. Trimming took 1 base from V and 2 from J, leaving 6 bases between them. CDR3 DNA sequence: TGCGCCAGCAGCTTGTCCGGGAACTATGGCTACACCTTC. Translating gives CASSLSGNYGYTF.

V usage is TRBV27 and J usage is TRBJ2-7; the D gene could be TRBD1 or TRBD2 (6 bases each). V was clipped by 6 bases and J by 2 bases, with 20 bases between them. Germline CDR1 is MNHEY and CDR2 is SMNVEV (reference sequence). This CDR3 spans 16 amino acids. For the CDR3, the DNA is TGTGCCAGCAGCCGATGGATGGGGGGCCCTACCTACGAGCAGTACTTC. It yields the protein CASSRWMGGPTYEQYF.

The J gene is TRBJ2-3, the V gene TRBV5-1, with D tentatively TRBD1 or TRBD2 (5 bases each). CDR3 size: 14 residues. Trimming took 4 bases from V and 2 from J, leaving 11 bases between them. Per germline, CDR1 SGHRS and CDR2 YFSETQ. CDR3 in DNA: TGCGCCAGCAGCCGGGACCCACCCACAGATACGCAGTATTTT. Its protein product is CASSRDPPTDTQYF.

The chain combines TRBV7-6 with TRBJ2-2; D may be TRBD1 (6 bases). The germline gives CDR1 SGHVS, CDR2 FNYEAQ. V gave up 11 bases and J gave up 0 bases, with 10 bases separating them. This CDR3 comprises 13 residues. The CDR3 protein is CASGTPNTGELFF. CDR3 coding DNA: TGTGCCTCAGGGACACCGAACACCGGGGAGCTGTTTTTT.

This sequence joins TRBV20-1 and TRBJ1-1; D remains unclear. V lost 3 bases and J 10 bases, leaving 9 bases between the germline ends. CDR1 and CDR2 (germline): DFQATT, SNEGSKA (reference sequence). The CDR3 has 10 amino acids. CDR3 coding DNA: TGCAGTGCTAGGGCCCTCGGAGCTTTCTTT. It yields the protein CSARALGAFF.

The chain has TRBV6-5 and TRBJ1-1; D perhaps matches TRBD1 (6 bases). Looked up from germline, CDR1 is MNHEY and CDR2 is SVGAGI. The length of the CDR3 is 15 residues. V lost 2 bases, J lost 3 bases, and 13 bases lay in between. DNA of the CDR3: TGTGCCAGCAGTTACGCAGGGGTTGGTTACACTGAAGCTTTCTTT. This codes for CASSYAGVGYTEAFF.

The J gene is TRBJ1-1, the V gene TRBV9, with D maybe TRBD1 (5 bases). The CDR3 contains 12 residues. Germline V gene lookup returns CDR1 SGDLS and CDR2 YYNGEE. The ends were cut back, 4 bases at V and 8 bases at J, with 12 bases in the middle. CDR3 region: CASSNTEGEAFF. CDR3 DNA sequence: TGTGCCAGCAGCAACACTGAGGGGGAAGCTTTCTTT.

This sequence joins TRBV6-6 and TRBJ1-2; the D gene is possibly TRBD1 (6 bases). Trimming cost V 6 bases and J 6 bases, with 17 bases left between them. This CDR3 is built from 14 residues. Germline assignment: CDR1 MNHNY and CDR2 SVGAGI (reference sequence). This CDR3 reads CASSRGGPGDGYTF. CDR3 nucleotides: TGTGCCAGCAGCCGCGGAGGCCCAGGGGATGGCTACACCTTC.

The chain joins TRBV6-6 to TRBJ1-6; possibly TRBD1 for D (5 bases). Germline V gene lookup returns CDR1 MNHNY and CDR2 SVGAGI (reference sequence). The length of the CDR3 is 15 residues. V gave up 0 bases and J gave up 9 bases, with 12 bases separating them. Written as DNA, the CDR3 is TGTGCCAGCAGTTACTCGGGCAGGGATCCTTCACCCCTCCACTTT. Protein sequence: CASSYSGRDPSPLHF.